This T cell receptor beta chain emerged from a study of T cell repertoires in cytomegalovirus infection. In its sample, this clonotype was seen many times. One base away lies a much larger clone, so this may be a sequencing read error. The CDR3 extends over 12 amino acids. CDR1 is SGHVS and CDR2 is FQNEAQ in the germline V gene. Trimming removed 2 bases at V and 5 bases at J, with 3 bases between. TCRdb reanalysed the reads using MiXCR and keeps one entry per CDR3 protein. The sample includes under 850,000 distinct CDR3 sequences, roughly a third of them seen just once. The sample comprised PBMCs. The chain joins TRBV7-8 to TRBJ2-2; D is unresolved. The receptor was derived from a human donor in good health (CMV status not recorded). Some clones in this sample may be carry-over from other donors' samples. The CDR3 coding sequence is TGTGCCAGCAGCTTAAAGACCGGGGAGCTGTTTTTT. Encoded protein: CASSLKTGELFF.